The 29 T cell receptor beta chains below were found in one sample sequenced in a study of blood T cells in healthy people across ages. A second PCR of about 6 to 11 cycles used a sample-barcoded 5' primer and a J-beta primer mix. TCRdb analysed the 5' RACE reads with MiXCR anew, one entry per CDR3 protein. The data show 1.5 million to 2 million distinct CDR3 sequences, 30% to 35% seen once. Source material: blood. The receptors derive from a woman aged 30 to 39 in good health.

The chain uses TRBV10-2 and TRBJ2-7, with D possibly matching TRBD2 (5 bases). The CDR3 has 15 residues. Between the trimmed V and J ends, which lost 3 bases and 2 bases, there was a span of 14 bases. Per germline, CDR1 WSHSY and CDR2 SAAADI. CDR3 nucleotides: TGCGCCAGCAGTGACCCTGGAGGCCTACCCTACGAGCAGTACTTC. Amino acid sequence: CASSDPGGLPYEQYF.

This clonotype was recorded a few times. This CDR3 reads CASSTHTGTYEQYF. CDR3 sequence (DNA): TGTGCCAGCAGCACCCATACAGGAACCTACGAGCAGTACTTC. The chain couples TRBV12-3 or TRBV12-4 to TRBJ2-7, with D perhaps matching TRBD1 (5 bases). With 6 bases removed from V and 2 bases from J, the gap between germline ends came to 14 bases. The CDR3 consists of 14 residues.

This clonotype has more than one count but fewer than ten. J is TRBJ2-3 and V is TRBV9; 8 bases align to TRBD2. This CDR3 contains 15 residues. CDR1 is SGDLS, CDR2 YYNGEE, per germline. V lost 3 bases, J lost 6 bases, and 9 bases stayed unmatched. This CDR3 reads CASSAGGSGSDTQYF. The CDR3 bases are TGTGCCAGCAGCGCGGGGGGGTCGGGTTCCGATACGCAGTATTTT. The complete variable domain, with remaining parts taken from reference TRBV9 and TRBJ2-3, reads DSGVTQTPKHLITATGQRVTLRCSPRSGDLSVYWYQQSLDQGLQFLIQYYNGEERAKGNILERFSAQQFPDLHSELNLSSLELGDSALYFCASSAGGSGSDTQYFGPGTRLTVL.

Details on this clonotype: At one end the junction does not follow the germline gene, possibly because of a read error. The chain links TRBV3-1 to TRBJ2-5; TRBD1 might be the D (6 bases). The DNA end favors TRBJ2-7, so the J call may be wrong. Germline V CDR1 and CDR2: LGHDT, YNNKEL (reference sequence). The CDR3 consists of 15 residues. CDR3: CASGQVVRGWNEQYF. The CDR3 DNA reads TGTGCCAGCGGCCAAGTCGTAAGGGGGTGGAACGAGCAGTACTTC.

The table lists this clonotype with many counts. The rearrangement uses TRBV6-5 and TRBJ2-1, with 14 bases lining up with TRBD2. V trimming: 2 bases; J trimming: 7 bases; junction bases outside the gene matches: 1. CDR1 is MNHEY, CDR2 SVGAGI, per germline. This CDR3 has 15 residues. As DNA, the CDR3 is TGTGCCAGCAGTTACGGGACTAGCGGGAGAAATGAGCAGTTCTTC. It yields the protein CASSYGTSGRNEQFF.

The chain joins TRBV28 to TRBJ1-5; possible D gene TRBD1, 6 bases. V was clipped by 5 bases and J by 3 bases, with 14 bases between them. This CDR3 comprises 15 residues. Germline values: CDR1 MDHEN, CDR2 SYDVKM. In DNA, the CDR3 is TGTGCCAGCAGTCTCCAGGGGAGCGACAATCAGCCCCAGCATTTT. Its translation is CASSLQGSDNQPQHF.

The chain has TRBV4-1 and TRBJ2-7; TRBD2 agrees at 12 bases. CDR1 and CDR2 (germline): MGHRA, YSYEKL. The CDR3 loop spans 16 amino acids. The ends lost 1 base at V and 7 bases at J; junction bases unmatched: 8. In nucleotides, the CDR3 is TGCGCCAGCAGCCAAGTTACTAGCGGGAGGCCAGGGGAGCAGTACTTC. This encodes CASSQVTSGRPGEQYF.

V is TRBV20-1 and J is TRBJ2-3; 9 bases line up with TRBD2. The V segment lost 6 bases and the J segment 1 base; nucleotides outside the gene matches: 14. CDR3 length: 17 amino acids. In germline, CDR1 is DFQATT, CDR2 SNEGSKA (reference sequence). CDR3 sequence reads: CSASPAIAGVGTDTQYF. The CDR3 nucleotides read TGCAGTGCCTCCCCGGCCATAGCGGGAGTTGGCACAGATACGCAGTATTTT.

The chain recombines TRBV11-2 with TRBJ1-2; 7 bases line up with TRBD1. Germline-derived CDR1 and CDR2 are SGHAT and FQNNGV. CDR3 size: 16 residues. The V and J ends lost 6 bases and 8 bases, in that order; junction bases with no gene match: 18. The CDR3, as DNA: TGTGCCAGCAGGAAAAATACAGGGGAGGTATGGTACGGCTACACCTTC. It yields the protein CASRKNTGEVWYGYTF.

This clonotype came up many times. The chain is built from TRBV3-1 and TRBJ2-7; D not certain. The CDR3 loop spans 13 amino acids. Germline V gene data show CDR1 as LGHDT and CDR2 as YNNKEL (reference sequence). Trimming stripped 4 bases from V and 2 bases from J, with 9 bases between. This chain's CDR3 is CASSPGHAYEQYF. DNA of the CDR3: TGTGCCAGCAGCCCCGGGCACGCCTACGAGCAGTACTTC.

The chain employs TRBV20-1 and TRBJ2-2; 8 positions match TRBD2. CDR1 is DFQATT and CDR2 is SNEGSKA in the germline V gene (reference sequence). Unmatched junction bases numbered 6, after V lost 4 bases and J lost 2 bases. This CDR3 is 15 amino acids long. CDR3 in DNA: TGCAGTGCTAAAGGACTAGCAGATAACACCGGGGAGCTGTTTTTT. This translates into CSAKGLADNTGELFF.

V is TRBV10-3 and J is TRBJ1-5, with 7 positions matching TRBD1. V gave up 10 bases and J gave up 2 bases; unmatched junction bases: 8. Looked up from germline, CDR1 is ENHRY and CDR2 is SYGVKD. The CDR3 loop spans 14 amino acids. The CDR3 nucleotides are TGTGCCACCTCCGAGGGGGCCGGCAATCAGCCCCAGCATTTT. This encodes CATSEGAGNQPQHF.

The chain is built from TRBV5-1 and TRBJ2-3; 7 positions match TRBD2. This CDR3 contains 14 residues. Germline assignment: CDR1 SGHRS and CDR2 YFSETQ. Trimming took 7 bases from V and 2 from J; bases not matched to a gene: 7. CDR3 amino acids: CASRWGGSTDTQYF. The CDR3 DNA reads TGCGCCAGCCGGTGGGGGGGGTCCACAGATACGCAGTATTTT.

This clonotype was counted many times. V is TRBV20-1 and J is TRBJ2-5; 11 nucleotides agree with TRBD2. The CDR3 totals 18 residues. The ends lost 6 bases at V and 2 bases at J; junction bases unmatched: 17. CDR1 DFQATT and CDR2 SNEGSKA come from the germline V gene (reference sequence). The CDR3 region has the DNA TGCAGTGCAAGTTACGGGACTAGCGGAACCCATTTACAAGAGACCCAGTACTTC. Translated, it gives CSASYGTSGTHLQETQYF.

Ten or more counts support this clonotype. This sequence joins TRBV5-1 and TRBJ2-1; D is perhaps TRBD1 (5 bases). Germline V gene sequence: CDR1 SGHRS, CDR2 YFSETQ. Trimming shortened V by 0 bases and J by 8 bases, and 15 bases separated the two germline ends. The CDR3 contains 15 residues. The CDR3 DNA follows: TGCGCCAGCAGCTTGGCCGGTCAGGGTGACTATGAGCAGTTCTTC. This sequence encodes CASSLAGQGDYEQFF.

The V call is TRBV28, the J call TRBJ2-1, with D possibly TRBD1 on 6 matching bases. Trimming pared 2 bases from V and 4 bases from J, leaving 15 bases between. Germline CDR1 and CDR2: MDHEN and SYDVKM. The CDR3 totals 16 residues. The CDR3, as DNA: TGTGCCAGCAGTTTAGTACCCCCGACAGGATACAATGAGCAGTTCTTC. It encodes CASSLVPPTGYNEQFF.

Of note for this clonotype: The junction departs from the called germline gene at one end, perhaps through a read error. CDR3 amino acids: CSARGLRGEKRFF. In DNA, the CDR3 is TGCAGTGCTAGGGGCCTTAGGGGGGAAAAACGGTTTTTT. The chain recombines TRBV20-1 with TRBJ1-4; possibly TRBD1 for D (6 bases). This CDR3 has 13 residues. Germline CDR1 is DFQATT and CDR2 is SNEGSKA (reference sequence).

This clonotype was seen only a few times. As DNA, the CDR3 is TGCGCCAGCAGCCCCGCCTACTACAATGAGCAGTTCTTC. This translates into CASSPAYYNEQFF. The gene calls are TRBV5-1 and TRBJ2-1, with D unresolved. The V gene lost 4 bases and the J gene lost 3 bases, with 8 bases spanning the gap. The CDR3 has 13 amino acids. The germline V gene has CDR1 SGHRS and CDR2 YFSETQ.

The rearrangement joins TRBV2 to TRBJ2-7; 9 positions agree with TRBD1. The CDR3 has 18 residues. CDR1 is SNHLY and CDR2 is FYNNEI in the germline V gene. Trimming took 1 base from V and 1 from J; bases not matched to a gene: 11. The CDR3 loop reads CASSEVQGAHTASYEQYF. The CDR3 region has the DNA TGTGCCAGCAGTGAAGTACAGGGGGCGCATACAGCGTCCTACGAGCAGTACTTC.

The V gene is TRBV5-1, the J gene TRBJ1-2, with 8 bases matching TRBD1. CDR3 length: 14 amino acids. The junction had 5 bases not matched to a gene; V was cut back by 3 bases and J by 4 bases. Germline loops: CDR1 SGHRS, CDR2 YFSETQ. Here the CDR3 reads CASSSTTGAYGYTF. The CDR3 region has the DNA TGCGCCAGCAGCTCCACGACAGGGGCCTATGGCTACACCTTC.

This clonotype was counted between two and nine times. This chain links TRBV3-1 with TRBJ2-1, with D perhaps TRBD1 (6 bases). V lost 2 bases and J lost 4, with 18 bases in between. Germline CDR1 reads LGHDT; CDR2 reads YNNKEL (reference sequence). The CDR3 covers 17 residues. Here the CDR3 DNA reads TGTGCCAGCAGCCAACCTCCTACAGGGTCAGGGTACAATGAGCAGTTCTTC. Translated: CASSQPPTGSGYNEQFF.

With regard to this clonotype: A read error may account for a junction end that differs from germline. The CDR3 coding sequence is TGTGCCGGCAGTTACCGGGGTAGTGGGACAGCTAACTATGGCTACACCTTC. Translation gives CAGSYRGSGTANYGYTF. The chain is built from TRBV6-5 and TRBJ1-2; 7 positions agree with TRBD1. There are 17 residues in the CDR3. From germline, CDR1 is MNHEY and CDR2 SVGAGI.

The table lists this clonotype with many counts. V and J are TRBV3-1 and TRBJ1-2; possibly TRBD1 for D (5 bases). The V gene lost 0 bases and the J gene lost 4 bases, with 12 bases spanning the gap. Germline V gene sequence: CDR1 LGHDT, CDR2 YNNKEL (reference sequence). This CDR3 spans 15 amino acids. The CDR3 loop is CASSQDLAGRYGYTF. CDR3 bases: TGTGCCAGCAGCCAAGATCTCGCGGGACGCTATGGCTACACCTTC.

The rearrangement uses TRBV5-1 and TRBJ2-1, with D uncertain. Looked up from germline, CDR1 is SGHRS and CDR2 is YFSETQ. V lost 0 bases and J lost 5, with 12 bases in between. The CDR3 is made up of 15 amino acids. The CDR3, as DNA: TGCGCCAGCAGCTTGGAGTCTTGGTTGGACAATGAGCAGTTCTTC. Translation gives CASSLESWLDNEQFF.

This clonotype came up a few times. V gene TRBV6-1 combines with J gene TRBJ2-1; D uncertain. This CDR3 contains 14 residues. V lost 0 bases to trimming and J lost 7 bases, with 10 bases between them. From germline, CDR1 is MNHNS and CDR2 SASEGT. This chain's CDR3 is CASSEAGVGNEQFF. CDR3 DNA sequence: TGTGCCAGCAGTGAAGCTGGGGTTGGGAATGAGCAGTTCTTC.

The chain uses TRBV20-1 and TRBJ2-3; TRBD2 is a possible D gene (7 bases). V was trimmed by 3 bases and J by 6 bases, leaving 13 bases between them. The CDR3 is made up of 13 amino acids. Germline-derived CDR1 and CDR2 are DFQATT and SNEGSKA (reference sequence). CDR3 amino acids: CSASGGGGDTQYF. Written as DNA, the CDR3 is TGCAGTGCTAGTGGCGGGGGCGGGGATACGCAGTATTTT.

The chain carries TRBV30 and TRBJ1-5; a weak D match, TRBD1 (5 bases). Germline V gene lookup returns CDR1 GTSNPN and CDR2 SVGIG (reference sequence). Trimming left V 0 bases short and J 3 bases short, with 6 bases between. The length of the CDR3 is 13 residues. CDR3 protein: CAWSVGVNQPQHF. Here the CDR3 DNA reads TGTGCCTGGAGTGTGGGGGTCAATCAGCCCCAGCATTTT.

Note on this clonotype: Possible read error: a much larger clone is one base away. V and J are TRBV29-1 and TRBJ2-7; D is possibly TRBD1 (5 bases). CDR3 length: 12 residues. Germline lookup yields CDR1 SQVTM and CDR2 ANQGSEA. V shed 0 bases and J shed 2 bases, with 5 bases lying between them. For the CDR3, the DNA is TGCAGCGTTGAAGAGACAGCCTACGAGCAGTACTTC. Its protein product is CSVEETAYEQYF.

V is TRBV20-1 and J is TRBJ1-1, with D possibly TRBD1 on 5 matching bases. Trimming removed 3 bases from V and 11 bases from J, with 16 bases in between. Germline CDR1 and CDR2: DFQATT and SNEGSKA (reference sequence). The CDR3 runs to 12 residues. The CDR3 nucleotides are TGCAGTGCTAGCGGGGTTGGGGGGTCGGCTTTCTTT. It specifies CSASGVGGSAFF.